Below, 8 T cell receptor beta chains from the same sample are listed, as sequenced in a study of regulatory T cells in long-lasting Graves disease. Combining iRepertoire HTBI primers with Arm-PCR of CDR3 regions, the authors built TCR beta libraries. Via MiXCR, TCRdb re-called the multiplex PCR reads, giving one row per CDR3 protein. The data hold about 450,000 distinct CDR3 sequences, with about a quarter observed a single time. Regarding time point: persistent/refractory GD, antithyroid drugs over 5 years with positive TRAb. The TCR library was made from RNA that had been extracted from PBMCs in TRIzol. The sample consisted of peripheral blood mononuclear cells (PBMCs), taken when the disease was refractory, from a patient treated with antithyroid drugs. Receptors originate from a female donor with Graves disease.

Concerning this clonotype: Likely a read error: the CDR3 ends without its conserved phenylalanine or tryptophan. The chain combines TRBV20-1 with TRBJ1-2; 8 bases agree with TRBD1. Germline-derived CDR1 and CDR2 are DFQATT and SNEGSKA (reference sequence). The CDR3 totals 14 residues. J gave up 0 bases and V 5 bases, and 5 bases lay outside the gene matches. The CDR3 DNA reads TGCAGTGCTGAAGCGGGACAGGCTAACTATGGCTACACCCTC. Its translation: CSAEAGQANYGYTL.

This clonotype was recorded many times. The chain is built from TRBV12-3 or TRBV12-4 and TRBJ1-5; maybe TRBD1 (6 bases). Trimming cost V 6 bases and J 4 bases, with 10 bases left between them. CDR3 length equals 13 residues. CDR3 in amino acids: CASRVGQNQPQHF. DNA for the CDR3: TGTGCCAGCAGGGTCGGACAGAATCAGCCCCAGCATTTT.

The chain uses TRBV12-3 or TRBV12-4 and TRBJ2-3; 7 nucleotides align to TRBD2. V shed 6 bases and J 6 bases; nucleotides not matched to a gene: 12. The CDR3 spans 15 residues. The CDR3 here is CASSDSGISADTQYF. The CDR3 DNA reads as TGTGCCAGCAGCGACAGCGGGATCTCGGCGGATACGCAGTATTTT.

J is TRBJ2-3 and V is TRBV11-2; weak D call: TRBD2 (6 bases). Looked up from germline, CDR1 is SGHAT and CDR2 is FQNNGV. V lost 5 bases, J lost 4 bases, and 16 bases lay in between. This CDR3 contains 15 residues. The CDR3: CASSGGIWFPDTQYF. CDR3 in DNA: TGTGCCAGCAGCGGGGGGATATGGTTCCCAGATACGCAGTATTTT.

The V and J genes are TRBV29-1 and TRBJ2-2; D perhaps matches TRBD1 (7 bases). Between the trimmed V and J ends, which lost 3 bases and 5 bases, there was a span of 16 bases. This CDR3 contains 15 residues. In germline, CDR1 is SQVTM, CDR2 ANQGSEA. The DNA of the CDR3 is TGCAGCGTTGAGGCGGTGCCAGGGGGGACCGGGGAGCTGTTTTTT. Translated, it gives CSVEAVPGGTGELFF.

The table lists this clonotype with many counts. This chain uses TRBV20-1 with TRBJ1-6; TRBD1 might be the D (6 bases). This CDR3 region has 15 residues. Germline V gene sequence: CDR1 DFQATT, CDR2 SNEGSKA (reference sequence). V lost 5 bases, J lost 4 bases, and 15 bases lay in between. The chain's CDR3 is CSARSTGSYNSPLHF. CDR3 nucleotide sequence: TGCAGTGCTCGATCGACAGGTTCTTATAATTCACCCCTCCACTTT.

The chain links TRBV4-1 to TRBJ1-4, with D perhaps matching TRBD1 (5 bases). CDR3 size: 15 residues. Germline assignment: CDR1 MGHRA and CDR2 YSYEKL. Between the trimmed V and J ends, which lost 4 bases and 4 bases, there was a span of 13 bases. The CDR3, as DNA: TGCGCCAGCAGCCCCGGACGGGGCGGTAATGAAAAACTGTTTTTT. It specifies CASSPGRGGNEKLFF.

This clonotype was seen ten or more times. The CDR3: CASSQVRANVLTF. The CDR3 nucleotides are TGTGCCAGCAGCCAAGTCCGGGCCAACGTCCTGACTTTC. The chain joins TRBV3-1 to TRBJ2-6; no clear D. Trimming took 1 base from V and 5 from J, leaving 3 bases between them. The CDR3 totals 13 residues. From germline, CDR1 is LGHDT and CDR2 YNNKEL (reference sequence).